The clone carrying this TCR beta chain has a single count. This entry comes from a study of blood T cell repertoires in COVID-19. Whole-study context: The cDNA or gDNA used as material had been derived from T cells, B-cell-depleted T cells, or PBMCs.

Ages ranged from about 18 to 89 years, with residence in approximately 23 US areas. Cohorts were determined from participant-reported clinical history. Per the study methods: Estimates of nucleated cell counts were drawn from the amplification of reference gene primers. Clones were sequenced by immunoSEQ multiplex PCR, and TCRdb holds only the in-frame ones, with some missing. That table furnishes V, J and clone size, whereas the DNA furnished D and trimming. The top ten hold roughly 9% of the sample, which has 150,000 to 200,000 clones, about nine tenths seen once. Between the trimmed V and J ends, which lost 1 base and 6 bases, there was a span of 8 bases. CDR1 is SGDLS, CDR2 YYNGEE, per germline. The CDR3 consists of 13 residues.

Sequenced material: PBMCs or T cells enriched from blood (not recorded which). The J gene is TRBJ2-1, the V gene TRBV9; D unclear. This sequence originates from a woman aged 18-35 years who had recovered from COVID-19. The CDR3 is CASSVNSRNEQFF. The CDR3 DNA reads as TGTGCCAGCAGCGTAAACAGTCGCAATGAGCAGTTCTTC.